A single sample is the source of the 26 T cell receptor beta chains below, sequenced in a study of T cells in Graves' hyperthyroidism and ophthalmopathy. The source material, RNA transcripts, was used to amplify TCR beta CDR3 regions. With the HTBI primer set, the TCR CDR3 went through a first round of RT-PCR. MiXCR, applied by TCRdb to the multiplex PCR reads, yields one record per CDR3 protein. The data hold over 150,000 distinct CDR3 sequences, with less than 20% observed a single time. The sample comprised blood. These receptors all stem from a woman aged 50 to 60 with Graves' hyperthyroidism.

This sequence joins TRBV19 and TRBJ2-1; perhaps TRBD2 as D (5 bases). The V end was cut by 8 bases, the J end by 3 bases, with 14 bases between. The germline V gene encodes CDR1 LNHDA and CDR2 SQIVND (reference sequence). The CDR3 sequence is 14 residues long. CDR3 sequence reads: CASSAETNYNEQFF. For the CDR3, the DNA is TGTGCCAGTTCAGCGGAGACAAACTACAATGAGCAGTTCTTC.

Comments on this clonotype: Possible read error: a much larger clone is one base away. This chain uses TRBV20-1 with TRBJ1-1; D possibly corresponds to TRBD1 (5 bases). Germline loops: CDR1 DFQATT, CDR2 SNEGSKA (reference sequence). CDR3 length: 12 amino acids. V gave up 3 bases and J gave up 6 bases, with 11 bases separating them. The CDR3 nucleotides are TGCAGTGCTAGCCCAGGGAGGTCTGAAGCTTTCTTT. Its translation: CSASPGRSEAFF.

This clonotype has only a few counts. The V call is TRBV7-8, the J call TRBJ2-1; 11 nucleotides line up with TRBD2. Germline V gene sequence: CDR1 SGHVS, CDR2 FQNEAQ. The CDR3 is 16 residues long. Trimming removed 4 bases from V and 4 bases from J; junction bases left unmatched: 6. The CDR3 reads CASSYATSGKYNEQFF. The CDR3 region has the DNA TGTGCCAGCAGCTACGCGACTAGCGGGAAATACAATGAGCAGTTCTTC.

This clonotype was counted ten times or more. The rearrangement uses TRBV6-5 and TRBJ2-7; perhaps TRBD1 as D (5 bases). The V and J ends lost 2 bases and 2 bases respectively, with 10 bases between them. Germline CDR1 is MNHEY and CDR2 is SVGAGI. This CDR3 comprises 14 residues. For the CDR3, the DNA is TGTGCCAGCAGTTACCCACAGACAGCCTACGAGCAGTACTTC. Its translation: CASSYPQTAYEQYF.

The rearrangement uses TRBV28 and TRBJ2-1, with a weak D call TRBD2 (6 bases). The CDR3 sequence is 17 residues long. Germline V lookup: CDR1 MDHEN, CDR2 SYDVKM. V was trimmed by 5 bases and J by 2 bases, leaving 19 bases between them. The CDR3 here is CASSVSPSARAYNEQFF. DNA of the CDR3: TGTGCCAGCAGTGTCTCTCCTAGCGCACGGGCCTACAATGAGCAGTTCTTC.

This clonotype was seen a few times. The rearrangement joins TRBV29-1 to TRBJ2-3; 8 bases map to TRBD2. Germline CDR1 is SQVTM and CDR2 is ANQGSEA. V was pared by 4 bases and J by 6 bases, with 12 bases of the junction left unmatched. CDR3 size: 15 residues. CDR3 loop: CSVATSGSRGDTQYF. In DNA, the CDR3 is TGCAGCGTTGCCACTAGCGGCAGTAGGGGGGATACGCAGTATTTT.

Note on this clonotype: A much larger clone sits a single nucleotide away, making a read error possible. Here the CDR3 reads CAWSVMQPIPNYGYTF. CDR3 in DNA: TGTGCCTGGAGTGTAATGCAGCCCATTCCTAACTATGGCTACACCTTC. V gene TRBV30 combines with J gene TRBJ1-2; no clear D. Germline-derived CDR1 and CDR2 are GTSNPN and SVGIG (reference sequence). V was pared by 0 bases and J by 0 bases, with 14 bases between. The CDR3 runs 16 residues.

In its sample, this clonotype was seen many times. This sequence joins TRBV5-8 and TRBJ2-5; D possibly corresponds to TRBD2 (6 bases). Trimming shortened V by 7 bases and J by 3 bases, and 16 bases separated the two germline ends. This CDR3 is 14 amino acids long. Germline assignment: CDR1 SGHTS and CDR2 YDEGEE. DNA of the CDR3: TGTGCCAGCTCCAGGGAATGGGGGGAAGAGACCCAGTACTTC. It specifies CASSREWGEETQYF.

This clonotype was recorded at least ten times. The rearrangement links TRBV3-1 to TRBJ1-1, with D hard to call. This CDR3 contains 12 residues. Germline V lookup: CDR1 LGHDT, CDR2 YNNKEL (reference sequence). V was pared by 3 bases and J by 3 bases, with 5 bases between. The CDR3 DNA reads TGTGCCAGCAGCCAGGGGTACACTGAAGCTTTCTTT. As protein: CASSQGYTEAFF.

This clonotype was seen many times. V is TRBV20-1 and J is TRBJ2-7; 10 bases agree with TRBD1. In germline, CDR1 is DFQATT, CDR2 SNEGSKA (reference sequence). The length of the CDR3 is 13 residues. V was pared by 3 bases and J by 3 bases, with 2 bases of the junction left unmatched. The CDR3 DNA reads as TGCAGTGCTAGCCGGGACAGGGGCTACGAGCAGTACTTC. Translation gives CSASRDRGYEQYF.

Written as DNA, the CDR3 is TGTGCCAGCAGTTCCAACCGGGACAGCGTATTAACCCTCTACAATGAGCAGTTCTTC. Translated: CASSSNRDSVLTLYNEQFF. The rearrangement joins TRBV27 to TRBJ2-1, with 7 nucleotides matching TRBD1. This CDR3 comprises 19 residues. V shed 4 bases and J 3 bases; nucleotides not matched to a gene: 18. Germline V lookup: CDR1 MNHEY, CDR2 SMNVEV (reference sequence).

CDR3 residues: CASSLSGENTGELFF. The CDR3 DNA is TGTGCCAGCAGTCTTAGCGGGGAAAACACCGGGGAGCTGTTTTTT. V usage is TRBV28 and J usage is TRBJ2-2; 8 bases fit TRBD2. The V gene end was trimmed by 5 bases and the J gene end by 2 bases; junction bases not matched to a gene: 4. Germline assignment: CDR1 MDHEN and CDR2 SYDVKM. This CDR3 spans 15 amino acids.

This clonotype was counted at least ten times. At one end the junction does not follow the germline gene, possibly because of a read error. This chain joins TRBV7-9 and TRBJ2-1; 11 bases agree with TRBD2. Germline V gives CDR1 SEHNR, CDR2 FQNEAQ (reference sequence). This CDR3 is 17 amino acids long. CDR3 sequence: CTSSLGGRLAGYNEQFF. CDR3 nucleotide sequence: TGTACCAGCAGCTTAGGGGGAAGACTAGCGGGGTACAATGAGCAGTTCTTC.

This sequence joins TRBV7-3 and TRBJ2-5; 8 bases are a match to TRBD2. The germline V gene has CDR1 SGHTA and CDR2 FQGTGA. Germline trimming cut 5 bases from V and 4 bases from J; bases unmatched to any gene: 3. CDR3 size: 13 residues. The CDR3: CASSTGTRETQYF. For the CDR3, the DNA is TGTGCCAGCAGCACGGGGACTAGAGAGACCCAGTACTTC.

This sequence joins TRBV7-2 and TRBJ2-3; D call uncertain. The CDR3 extends over 13 amino acids. Germline loops: CDR1 SGHTA, CDR2 FQGNSA. V gave up 5 bases and J gave up 1 base, with 7 bases separating them. The CDR3, as DNA: TGTGCCAGCAGCAGCCTCGGCACAGATACGCAGTATTTT. This encodes CASSSLGTDTQYF.

The V gene is TRBV5-1, the J gene TRBJ2-7, with D maybe TRBD1 (6 bases). The CDR3 is 13 residues long. Trimming took off 0 bases at V and 5 bases at J, with 9 bases between the two ends. Germline-derived CDR1 and CDR2 are SGHRS and YFSETQ. CDR3 loop: CASSLDGGNEQYF. The CDR3 region has the DNA TGCGCCAGCAGCTTGGATGGGGGCAACGAGCAGTACTTC.

The sample holds a few counts of this clonotype. The chain uses TRBV5-1 and TRBJ2-2; unclear D gene. The CDR3 covers 14 residues. The V end was cut by 5 bases, the J end by 0 bases, with 8 bases between. The germline V gene encodes CDR1 SGHRS and CDR2 YFSETQ. This chain's CDR3 is CASRGIPNTGELFF. CDR3 DNA sequence: TGCGCCAGCAGGGGGATACCGAACACCGGGGAGCTGTTTTTT.

This clonotype was picked up many times. V gene TRBV6-1 combines with J gene TRBJ2-7, with 10 bases fitting TRBD2. CDR3 length equals 15 residues. Germline assignment: CDR1 MNHNS and CDR2 SASEGT. V shed 8 bases, J shed 1 base, and the junction held 8 bases outside the gene matches. The CDR3 DNA reads as TGTGCCAGCGGTAAACTAGCGGGATCTTCCTACGAGCAGTACTTC. Protein sequence: CASGKLAGSSYEQYF.

This clonotype appeared many times. This rearrangement joins TRBV7-3 to TRBJ2-3, with 11 nucleotides matching TRBD2. The V segment lost 2 bases and the J segment 1 base; nucleotides outside the gene matches: 11. Germline V gene sequence: CDR1 SGHTA, CDR2 FQGTGA. The CDR3 loop spans 19 amino acids. As DNA, the CDR3 is TGTGCCAGCAGCTTACGGATGTCACTAGCGGGAGCTGGCACAGATACGCAGTATTTT. This translates into CASSLRMSLAGAGTDTQYF.

At least ten counts were recorded for this clonotype. The chain employs TRBV5-1 and TRBJ2-3, with D hard to call. In germline, CDR1 is SGHRS, CDR2 YFSETQ. V dropped 0 bases and J dropped 1 base, with 6 bases sitting between them. The CDR3 sequence is 14 residues long. The CDR3 coding sequence is TGCGCCAGCAGCTTGGCGCAGCGCACAGATACGCAGTATTTT. Translating it yields CASSLAQRTDTQYF. The full variable domain, completed using reference TRBV5-1 and TRBJ2-3, is KAGVTQTPRYLIKTRGQQVTLSCSPISGHRSVSWYQQTPGQGLQFLFEYFSETQRNKGNFPGRFSGRQFSNSRSEMNVSTLELGDSALYLCASSLAQRTDTQYFGPGTRLTVL.

V gene TRBV2 combines with J gene TRBJ2-3; 10 bases are shared with TRBD2. Germline assignment: CDR1 SNHLY and CDR2 FYNNEI. V shed 4 bases and J 1 base; nucleotides not matched to a gene: 11. This CDR3 region has 18 residues. CDR3 region: CASSGEGLAPGGTDTQYF. In nucleotides, the CDR3 is TGTGCCAGCAGTGGTGAGGGACTAGCGCCGGGGGGCACAGATACGCAGTATTTT. The full variable domain, its missing parts supplied by reference TRBV2 and TRBJ2-3, is EPEVTQTPSHQVTQMGQEVILRCVPISNHLYFYWYRQILGQKVEFLVSFYNNEISEKSEIFDDQFSVERPDGSNFTLKIRSTKLEDSAMYFCASSGEGLAPGGTDTQYFGPGTRLTVL.

This clonotype was counted many times. In DNA form, the CDR3 reads TGCAGTGCTAGCCAACTAGCGGGAGTTGGCGAGCAGTACTTC. Protein sequence: CSASQLAGVGEQYF. The chain employs TRBV20-1 and TRBJ2-7; 11 bases are a match to TRBD2. Germline V gene sequence: CDR1 DFQATT, CDR2 SNEGSKA (reference sequence). V shed 3 bases, J shed 6 bases, and the junction held 7 bases outside the gene matches. The CDR3 totals 14 residues.

For this clonotype: This may come from a read error, since a much larger clone is one base off. The chain couples TRBV28 to TRBJ2-3; D unclear. Between the trimmed V and J ends, which lost 5 bases and 10 bases, there was a span of 13 bases. CDR3 length: 12 residues. Germline loops: CDR1 MDHEN, CDR2 SYDVKM. The CDR3 here is CASSRFRDAQYF. The CDR3 DNA reads as TGTGCCAGCAGTAGGTTTAGGGATGCGCAGTATTTT.

This clonotype was observed a handful of times. The chain carries TRBV12-3 or TRBV12-4 and TRBJ1-5; D not resolved. V was trimmed by 4 bases and J by 5 bases, leaving 6 bases between them. The CDR3 is 12 residues long. The CDR3 loop reads CASSSVDQPQHF. The CDR3 coding sequence is TGTGCCAGCAGTTCCGTAGATCAGCCCCAGCATTTT.

The chain couples TRBV3-1 to TRBJ1-1, with D possibly matching TRBD1 (6 bases). V was trimmed by 1 base and J by 9 bases, leaving 6 bases between them. The germline CDR1 and CDR2 sequences are LGHDT and YNNKEL (reference sequence). This CDR3 is built from 11 residues. CDR3 sequence: CASSQGGQAFF. DNA for the CDR3: TGTGCCAGCAGCCAAGGGGGGCAAGCTTTCTTT.

This clonotype was recorded at least ten times. The V call is TRBV20-1, the J call TRBJ1-6; TRBD1 agrees at 8 bases. The CDR3 loop spans 13 amino acids. Germline CDR1 DFQATT, CDR2 SNEGSKA (reference sequence). With 3 bases clipped from V and 10 bases from J, the junction kept 5 bases outside the gene matches. Here the CDR3 reads CSARDRAGSPLHF. CDR3 DNA: TGCAGTGCTAGGGACAGGGCCGGATCACCCCTCCACTTT.